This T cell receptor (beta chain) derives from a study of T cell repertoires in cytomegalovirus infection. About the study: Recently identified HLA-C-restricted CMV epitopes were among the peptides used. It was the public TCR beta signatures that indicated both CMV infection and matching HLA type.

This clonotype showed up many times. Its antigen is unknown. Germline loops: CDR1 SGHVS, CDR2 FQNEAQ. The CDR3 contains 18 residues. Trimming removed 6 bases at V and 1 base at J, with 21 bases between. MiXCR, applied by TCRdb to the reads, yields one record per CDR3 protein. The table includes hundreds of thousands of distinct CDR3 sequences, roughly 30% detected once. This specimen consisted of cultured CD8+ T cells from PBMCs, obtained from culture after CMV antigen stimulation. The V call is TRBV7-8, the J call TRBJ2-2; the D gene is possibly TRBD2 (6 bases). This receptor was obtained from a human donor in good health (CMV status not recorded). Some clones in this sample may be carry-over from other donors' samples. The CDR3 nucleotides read TGTGCCAGCAGTTCCTGGAGGGGCCAAACGAGGAACACCGGGGAGCTGTTTTTT. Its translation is CASSSWRGQTRNTGELFF.